The text below deals with one T cell receptor beta chain. The source of the sample is a study of blood T cells in healthy people across ages. This CDR3 has 15 amino acids. V was clipped by 2 bases and J by 2 bases, with 12 bases between them. Germline values: CDR1 KGHSH, CDR2 LQKENI. Alongside a J-beta primer mix, a sample-barcoded 5' primer served in a second PCR lasting about 7 to 12 cycles. Each cDNA molecule was tagged by a template-switch adaptor that had 12 random nucleotides. Paired-end reads containing CDR3 totaled no fewer than 2.5 million for each sample. TCRdb itself ran the 5' RACE reads through MiXCR, one entry per CDR3 protein. This sample yields about 500,000 distinct CDR3 sequences, of which 24% are seen a single time; just over 8.5% belongs to the top ten. These data also featured in a second study, about T cells of mothers and their children. Per that study: The yield was over 8 million TCR beta CDR3 reads from each mother and approximately 3 million from each child.

This clonotype was obtained from a boy aged 5 to 17 in good health. The specimen was blood. This chain uses TRBV18 with TRBJ1-2; no reliable D call. DNA for the CDR3: TGTGCCAGCTCACCAGGAGGCAGACCGAACTATGGCTACACCTTC. It specifies CASSPGGRPNYGYTF.